The entry that follows covers one T cell receptor beta chain sequence. The entry originates in a study of blood T cell repertoires in COVID-19. Trimming at V came to 1 base and at J to 3 bases, leaving 15 bases not matched to a gene. This CDR3 spans 18 amino acids. CDR1 MDHEN and CDR2 SYDVKM come from the germline V gene. Original data processing: Amplifying reference gene primers gave estimates of nucleated cell counts. The data were produced by immunoSEQ multiplex PCR, yet TCRdb's version contains in-frame clones alone and is incomplete. The V and J calls and clone size are taken from that table; D and trimming were inferred from the DNA. This table has around 300,000 clones, almost 90% appearing once.

The V and J genes are TRBV28 and TRBJ2-7, with 7 bases aligning to TRBD1. The sequence derives from a young woman with acute COVID-19. The sequenced sample was PBMCs or T cells enriched from blood (not recorded which). Here the CDR3 reads CASSLSLSGQKGDYEQYF. The CDR3 region has the DNA TGTGCCAGCAGTTTATCGCTATCGGGACAGAAGGGAGACTACGAGCAGTACTTC.